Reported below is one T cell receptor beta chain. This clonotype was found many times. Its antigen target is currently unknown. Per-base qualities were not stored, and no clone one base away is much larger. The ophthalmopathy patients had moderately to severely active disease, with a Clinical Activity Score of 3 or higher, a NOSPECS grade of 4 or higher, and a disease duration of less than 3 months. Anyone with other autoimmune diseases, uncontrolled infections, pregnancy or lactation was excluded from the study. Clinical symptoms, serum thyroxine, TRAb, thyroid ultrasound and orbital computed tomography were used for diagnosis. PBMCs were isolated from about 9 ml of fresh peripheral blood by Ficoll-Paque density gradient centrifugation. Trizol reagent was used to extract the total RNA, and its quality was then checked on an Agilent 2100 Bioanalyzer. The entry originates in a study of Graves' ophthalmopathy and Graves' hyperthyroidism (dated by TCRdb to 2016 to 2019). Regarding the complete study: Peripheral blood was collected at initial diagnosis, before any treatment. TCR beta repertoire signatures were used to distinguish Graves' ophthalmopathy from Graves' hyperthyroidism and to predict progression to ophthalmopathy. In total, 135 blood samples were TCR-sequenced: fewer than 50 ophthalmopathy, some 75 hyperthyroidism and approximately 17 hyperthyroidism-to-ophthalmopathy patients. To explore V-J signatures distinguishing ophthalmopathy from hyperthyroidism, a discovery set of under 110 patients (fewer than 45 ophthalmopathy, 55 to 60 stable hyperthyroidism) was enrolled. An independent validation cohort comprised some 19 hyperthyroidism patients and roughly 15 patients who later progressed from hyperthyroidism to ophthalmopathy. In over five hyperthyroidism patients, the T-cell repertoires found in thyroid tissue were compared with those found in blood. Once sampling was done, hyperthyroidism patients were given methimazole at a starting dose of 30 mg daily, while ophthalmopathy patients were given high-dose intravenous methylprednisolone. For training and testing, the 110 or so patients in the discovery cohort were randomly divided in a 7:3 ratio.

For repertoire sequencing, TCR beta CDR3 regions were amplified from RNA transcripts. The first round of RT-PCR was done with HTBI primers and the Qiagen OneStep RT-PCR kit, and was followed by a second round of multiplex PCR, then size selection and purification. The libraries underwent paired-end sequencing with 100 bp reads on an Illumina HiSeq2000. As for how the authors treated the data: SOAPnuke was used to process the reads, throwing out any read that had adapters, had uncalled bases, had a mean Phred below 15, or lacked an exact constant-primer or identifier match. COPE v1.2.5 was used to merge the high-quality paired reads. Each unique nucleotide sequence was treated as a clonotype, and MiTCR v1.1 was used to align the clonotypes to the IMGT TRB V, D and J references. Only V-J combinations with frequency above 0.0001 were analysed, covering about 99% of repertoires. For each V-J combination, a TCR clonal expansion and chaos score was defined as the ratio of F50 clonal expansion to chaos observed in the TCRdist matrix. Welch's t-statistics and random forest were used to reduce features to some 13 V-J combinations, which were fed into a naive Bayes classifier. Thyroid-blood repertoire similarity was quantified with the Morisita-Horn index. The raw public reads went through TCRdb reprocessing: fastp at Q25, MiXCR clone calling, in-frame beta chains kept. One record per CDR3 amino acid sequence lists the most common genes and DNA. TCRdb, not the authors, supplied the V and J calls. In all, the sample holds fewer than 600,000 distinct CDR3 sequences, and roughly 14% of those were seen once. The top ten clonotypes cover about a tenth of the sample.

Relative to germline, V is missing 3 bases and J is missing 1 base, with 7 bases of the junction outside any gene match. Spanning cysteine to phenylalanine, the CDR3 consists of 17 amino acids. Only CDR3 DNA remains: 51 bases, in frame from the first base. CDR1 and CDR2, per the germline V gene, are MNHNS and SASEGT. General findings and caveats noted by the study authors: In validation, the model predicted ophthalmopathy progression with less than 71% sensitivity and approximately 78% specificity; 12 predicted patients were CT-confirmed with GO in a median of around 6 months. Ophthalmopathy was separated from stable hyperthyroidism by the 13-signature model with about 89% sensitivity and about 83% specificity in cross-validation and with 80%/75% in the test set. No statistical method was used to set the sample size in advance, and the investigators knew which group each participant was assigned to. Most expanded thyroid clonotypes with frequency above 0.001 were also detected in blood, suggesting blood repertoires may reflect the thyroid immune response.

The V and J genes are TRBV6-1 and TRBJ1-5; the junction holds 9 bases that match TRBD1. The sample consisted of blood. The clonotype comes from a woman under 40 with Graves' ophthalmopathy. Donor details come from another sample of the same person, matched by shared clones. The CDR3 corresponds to CASSEGQGTLSNQPQHF. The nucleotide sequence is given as TGTGCCAGCAGTGAGGGACAGGGAACGTTGAGCAATCAGCCCCAGCATTTT.